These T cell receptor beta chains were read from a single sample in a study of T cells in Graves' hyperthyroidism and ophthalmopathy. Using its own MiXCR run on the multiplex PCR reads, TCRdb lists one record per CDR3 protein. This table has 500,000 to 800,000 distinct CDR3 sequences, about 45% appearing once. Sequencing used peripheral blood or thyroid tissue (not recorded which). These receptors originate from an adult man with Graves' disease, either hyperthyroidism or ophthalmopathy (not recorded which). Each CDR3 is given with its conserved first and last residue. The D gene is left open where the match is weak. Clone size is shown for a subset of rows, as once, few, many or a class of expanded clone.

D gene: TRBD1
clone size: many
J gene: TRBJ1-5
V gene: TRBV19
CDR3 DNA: TGTGCCAGTAGCGTCGGACAGGGGGTAAATCAGCCCCAGCATTTT
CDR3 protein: CASSVGQGVNQPQHF

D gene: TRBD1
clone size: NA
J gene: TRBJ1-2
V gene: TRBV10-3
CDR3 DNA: TGTGCCATCAGTGAGGGGACAGCCGCTGGGTCTGGCTACACCTTC
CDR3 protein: CAISEGTAAGSGYTF

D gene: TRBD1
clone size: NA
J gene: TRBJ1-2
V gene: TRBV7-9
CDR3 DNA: TGTGCCAGCAGCCCCTGGGAACAGGGGAACTATGGCTACACCTTC
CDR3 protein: CASSPWEQGNYGYTF

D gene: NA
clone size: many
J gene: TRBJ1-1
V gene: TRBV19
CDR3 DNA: TGTGCCAGTACTACAGCCCCGAACACTGAAGCTTTCTTT
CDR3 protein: CASTTAPNTEAFF

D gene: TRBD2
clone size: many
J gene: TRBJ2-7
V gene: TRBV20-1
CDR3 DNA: TGCAGTGCTAGATACCGGACTAGCCACGAGCAGTACTTC
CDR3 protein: CSARYRTSHEQYF

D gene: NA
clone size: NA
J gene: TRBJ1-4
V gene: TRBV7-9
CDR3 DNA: TGTGCCAGCAGCTCGCCAGGACTTCCCTACGAAAAACTGTTTTTT
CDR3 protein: CASSSPGLPYEKLFF

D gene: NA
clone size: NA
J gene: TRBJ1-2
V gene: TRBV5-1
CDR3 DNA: TGCGCCAGCAGCTTGACTTCGGGGCAGGATGGCTACACCTTC
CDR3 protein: CASSLTSGQDGYTF

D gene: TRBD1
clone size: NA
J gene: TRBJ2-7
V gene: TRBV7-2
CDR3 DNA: TGCGCCAGCAGCAGCGGGACAGGGGGCCCAGGTGCCTCCTACGAGCAGTACTTC
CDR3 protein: CASSSGTGGPGASYEQYF

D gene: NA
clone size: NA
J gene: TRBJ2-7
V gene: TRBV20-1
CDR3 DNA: TGCAGTGCTAGTAGGGGACTGCGGGACGCCGAGCAGTACTTC
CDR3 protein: CSASRGLRDAEQYF

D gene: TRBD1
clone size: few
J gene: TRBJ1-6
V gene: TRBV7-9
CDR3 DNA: TGTGCCAGCAGCTTAGCCGGGACAGGGGGAATCTATAATTCACCCCTCCACTTT
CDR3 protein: CASSLAGTGGIYNSPLHF

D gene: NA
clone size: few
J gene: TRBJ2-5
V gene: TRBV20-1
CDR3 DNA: TGCAGTGCTGAACGGTCGGCAGCCCAAGAGACCCAGTACTTC
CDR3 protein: CSAERSAAQETQYF

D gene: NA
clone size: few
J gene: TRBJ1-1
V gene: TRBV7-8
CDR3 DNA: TGTGCCAGCAGCTTGGGAGAAATGAACACTGAAGCTTTCTTT
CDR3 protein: CASSLGEMNTEAFF

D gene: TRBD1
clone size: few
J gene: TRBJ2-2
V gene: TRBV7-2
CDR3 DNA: TGTGCCAGCAGCCCCCGCGCCGGGGACAGGAACACCGGGGAGCTGTTTTTT
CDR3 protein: CASSPRAGDRNTGELFF

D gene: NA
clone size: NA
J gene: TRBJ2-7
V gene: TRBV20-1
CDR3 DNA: TGCAGTGCTAGAGAGGGCAGAGACGAGCAGTCCTTC
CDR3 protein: CSAREGRDEQSF

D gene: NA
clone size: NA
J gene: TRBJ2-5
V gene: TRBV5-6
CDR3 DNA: TGTGCCAGCAGCCTCCCCGTAGGGACGGATGAAGAGACCCAGTACTTC
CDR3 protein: CASSLPVGTDEETQYF

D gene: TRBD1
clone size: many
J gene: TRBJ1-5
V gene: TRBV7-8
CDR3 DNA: TGTGCCAGCAGCTTAGGTTTTCAGGGGGGAGCAGGCAATCAGCCCCAGCATTTT
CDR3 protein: CASSLGFQGGAGNQPQHF

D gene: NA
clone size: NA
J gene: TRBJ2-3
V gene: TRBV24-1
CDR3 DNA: TGTGCCACCTCTCAGGGCACAGATACGCAGTATTTT
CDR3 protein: CATSQGTDTQYF

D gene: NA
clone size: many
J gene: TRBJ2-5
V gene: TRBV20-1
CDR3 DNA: TGCAGTGCTAGAGATGTCGGGTCACAAGAGACCCAGTACTTC
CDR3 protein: CSARDVGSQETQYF